One and the same sample provided the 25 T cell receptor beta chains below, sequenced in a study of cytomegalovirus exposure and HLA in healthy donors. Primers for the PCR totalled 60 Vbeta and 13 Jbeta. Sequencing was performed with immunoSEQ multiplex PCR; in TCRdb, only in-frame clones are kept and a portion is missing. Among 210,000 or so clones listed, approximately 82% were seen once. What was sequenced was PBMCs. These receptors all stem from a middle-aged woman in good health and CMV-seronegative.

DNA for the CDR3: TGTGCCAGCAGCCTGCGATCTGGGGCAGCCTTAATCTACAATGAGCAGTTCTTC. It encodes CASSLRSGAALIYNEQFF. The chain uses TRBV7-2 and TRBJ2-1, with D possibly being TRBD1 (5 bases). This CDR3 has 18 residues. Germline CDR1 and CDR2: SGHTA and FQGNSA. The V end was cut by 5 bases, the J end by 3 bases, with 23 bases between.

This chain joins TRBV7-3 and TRBJ2-2, with 9 bases fitting TRBD2. J lost 2 bases, V lost 6 bases, and 22 bases had no gene match. This CDR3 spans 21 amino acids. Per the germline V gene, CDR1 is SGHTA and CDR2 is FQGTGA. CDR3 sequence: CASSNLLVEPAGGPNTGELFF. In DNA form, the CDR3 reads TGTGCCAGCAGTAACCTACTGGTTGAGCCGGCGGGGGGGCCAAACACCGGGGAGCTGTTTTTT.

This clone was seen a single time. The chain combines TRBV7-3 with TRBJ1-2; TRBD1 might be the D (5 bases). Germline CDR1 SGHTA, CDR2 FQGTGA. This CDR3 comprises 14 residues. V lost 5 bases to trimming and J lost 5 bases, with 15 bases between them. CDR3 region: CASSPRGGGYGYTF. As DNA, the CDR3 is TGTGCCAGCAGCCCAAGGGGAGGCGGTTATGGCTACACCTTC.

This chain connects TRBV7-3 to TRBJ2-7; 8 bases fit TRBD1. CDR3 length equals 15 residues. Per germline, CDR1 SGHTA and CDR2 FQGTGA. Losses at the gene ends were 5 bases for V and 5 bases for J; bases not matched to a gene: 11. The CDR3 sequence: CASSQNPGQVDEQYF. The DNA for the CDR3 is TGTGCCAGCAGCCAAAACCCGGGACAGGTAGACGAGCAGTACTTC.

In DNA, the CDR3 is TGTGCCAGCAGGTTTCGGGCGGGGGGCCACGAGCAGTACTTC. Translated, it gives CASRFRAGGHEQYF. The chain joins TRBV6-5 to TRBJ2-7; the match to TRBD2 covers 8 bases. Per the germline V gene, CDR1 is MNHEY and CDR2 is SVGAGI. With 6 bases clipped from V and 5 bases from J, the junction kept 9 bases outside the gene matches. The length of the CDR3 is 14 residues.

In this sample, this clone turned up a few times. The rearrangement joins TRBV10-2 to TRBJ1-5, with no clear D. CDR3 length equals 14 residues. Germline V lookup: CDR1 WSHSY, CDR2 SAAADI. The V and J ends lost 2 bases and 5 bases respectively, with 10 bases between them. The CDR3 region is CASSEAISYQPQHF. CDR3 coding DNA: TGCGCCAGCAGTGAGGCGATATCATATCAGCCCCAGCATTTT.

This chain's CDR3 is CASAPGQGPYEQYF. The CDR3 bases are TGTGCCAGCGCACCGGGACAGGGTCCCTACGAGCAGTACTTC. The genes are TRBV28 and TRBJ2-7; 9 bases are a match to TRBD1. Germline CDR1 and CDR2: MDHEN and SYDVKM. The junction had 7 bases not matched to a gene; V was cut back by 8 bases and J by 2 bases. This CDR3 has 14 residues.

This clone has just one count. Relative to the germline gene, one junction end is altered; a read error may explain this. This chain joins TRBV25-1 and TRBJ1-4; D gene uncertain. Germline CDR1 and CDR2: MGHDK and SYGVNS. The CDR3 sequence is 14 residues long. CDR3 sequence reads: CASTEEASGGKLFF. The CDR3 DNA reads TGTGCCAGCACTGAAGAGGCCTCGGGTGGGAAACTGTTTTTT.

J is TRBJ1-3 and V is TRBV9; TRBD1 might be the D (6 bases). Deletions cut 0 bases from V and 7 bases from J, with 11 bases between. The germline V gene has CDR1 SGDLS and CDR2 YYNGEE. CDR3 length equals 14 residues. The CDR3 DNA is TGTGCCAGCAGCGTAGCTTCAGGGGTCAACACCATATATTTT. This codes for CASSVASGVNTIYF.

The chain uses TRBV19 and TRBJ1-4; D is possibly TRBD1 (6 bases). Between the trimmed V and J ends, which lost 2 bases and 10 bases, there was a span of 20 bases. Germline V gives CDR1 LNHDA, CDR2 SQIVND (reference sequence). The CDR3 is 16 residues long. DNA of the CDR3: TGTGCCAGTAGTATAAGAGGGCAGGGGATAGAGGGAAAACTGTTTTTT. It translates to CASSIRGQGIEGKLFF.

J is TRBJ1-1 and V is TRBV18; D remains unclear. Trimming removed 0 bases at V and 6 bases at J, with 11 bases between. The CDR3 sequence is 14 residues long. Germline CDR1 is KGHSH and CDR2 is LQKENI. The CDR3 reads CASSPPVSTAEAFF. The CDR3 DNA reads TGTGCCAGCTCACCACCGGTAAGTACGGCTGAAGCTTTCTTT. Together with reference TRBV18 and TRBJ1-1, the CDR3 gives the full variable domain: NAGVMQNPRHLVRRRGQEARLRCSPMKGHSHVYWYRQLPEEGLKFMVYLQKENIIDESGMPKERFSAEFPKEGPSILRIQQVVRGDSAAYFCASSPPVSTAEAFFGQGTRLTVV.

Here the CDR3 reads CASGLSPGTEEAFF. CDR3 nucleotide sequence: TGTGCTAGTGGTTTGTCCCCCGGGACAGAAGAAGCTTTCTTT. The chain carries TRBV12-5 and TRBJ1-1; 7 nucleotides align to TRBD1. CDR3 size: 14 residues. V shed 2 bases and J 8 bases; nucleotides not matched to a gene: 8. Germline assignment: CDR1 LGHNT and CDR2 FRNRAP. The variable domain in full, completed from reference TRBV12-5 and TRBJ1-1, reads DARVTQTPRHKVTEMGQEVTMRCQPILGHNTVFWYRQTMMQGLELLAYFRNRAPLDDSGMPKDRFSAEMPDATLATLKIQPSEPRDSAVYFCASGLSPGTEEAFFGQGTRLTVV.

The chain combines TRBV19 with TRBJ2-1, with 9 positions matching TRBD2. Germline CDR1 is LNHDA and CDR2 is SQIVND (reference sequence). There are 16 residues in the CDR3. V shed 4 bases, J shed 3 bases, and the junction held 7 bases outside the gene matches. The CDR3 protein is CASSTHIAGVYNEQFF. In DNA form, the CDR3 reads TGTGCCAGTAGTACCCATATAGCGGGGGTCTACAATGAGCAGTTCTTC.

This clone came up a few times. The rearrangement joins TRBV7-6 to TRBJ2-6; D gene ambiguous. The CDR3 consists of 15 residues. Trimming took off 5 bases at V and 2 bases at J, with 10 bases between the two ends. Looked up from germline, CDR1 is SGHVS and CDR2 is FNYEAQ. CDR3 loop: CASSPHPAGANVLTF. DNA for the CDR3: TGTGCCAGCAGCCCCCATCCGGCTGGGGCCAACGTCCTGACTTTC.

The V gene is TRBV19, the J gene TRBJ1-1; perhaps TRBD1 as D (6 bases). Trimming stripped 3 bases from V and 8 bases from J, with 13 bases between. The V gene's germline CDR1 is LNHDA and CDR2 SQIVND (reference sequence). There are 13 residues in the CDR3. The CDR3 protein is CASSILGGEEAFF. The CDR3 coding sequence is TGTGCCAGTAGTATTTTAGGGGGAGAGGAAGCTTTCTTT.

The chain employs TRBV5-1 and TRBJ2-1; 14 positions match TRBD2. The CDR3 has 16 residues. V gave up 0 bases and J gave up 7 bases; unmatched junction bases: 3. CDR1 and CDR2 from the germline V gene are SGHRS and YFSETQ. Here the CDR3 reads CASSLGLAGGQNEQFF. CDR3 bases: TGCGCCAGCAGCTTGGGACTAGCGGGGGGGCAGAATGAGCAGTTCTTC. Full variable domain (rest looked up from reference TRBV5-1 and TRBJ2-1): KAGVTQTPRYLIKTRGQQVTLSCSPISGHRSVSWYQQTPGQGLQFLFEYFSETQRNKGNFPGRFSGRQFSNSRSEMNVSTLELGDSALYLCASSLGLAGGQNEQFFGPGTRLTVL.

This chain links TRBV6-5 with TRBJ1-1; D is uncertain. The germline V and J ends were trimmed by 0 bases and 0 bases, with 5 bases remaining between them. Germline CDR1 and CDR2: MNHEY and SVGAGI. This CDR3 has 14 amino acids. CDR3 protein: CASSYSLMNTEAFF. CDR3 sequence (DNA): TGTGCCAGCAGTTACTCACTGATGAACACTGAAGCTTTCTTT.

The V gene is TRBV19, the J gene TRBJ2-7; 7 bases map to TRBD1. The CDR3 is 16 residues long. Trimming took 4 bases from V and 3 from J; bases not matched to a gene: 12. Per germline, CDR1 LNHDA and CDR2 SQIVND (reference sequence). The CDR3 DNA is TGTGCCAGTAGTACCTATCTGGGGACAGAGATCTACGAGCAGTACTTC. This codes for CASSTYLGTEIYEQYF.

This clone came up once. The chain uses TRBV7-2 and TRBJ1-2; 8 nucleotides line up with TRBD1. Trimming took 5 bases from V and 2 from J; bases not matched to a gene: 4. From germline, CDR1 is SGHTA and CDR2 FQGNSA. The CDR3 totals 14 residues. In DNA, the CDR3 is TGTGCCAGCAGCGCAGGGGGCGCGAACTATGGCTACACCTTC. Translating it yields CASSAGGANYGYTF.

The rearrangement uses TRBV10-2 and TRBJ1-6; a possible D gene is TRBD1 (6 bases). Germline values: CDR1 WSHSY, CDR2 SAAADI. This CDR3 is 16 amino acids long. V lost 0 bases, J lost 5 bases, and 11 bases lay in between. The CDR3, as DNA: TGCGCCAGCAGTGAGTCGTTGGGGGCTCATAATTCACCCCTCCACTTT. Its protein product is CASSESLGAHNSPLHF.

This clone was found once. The rearrangement joins TRBV5-1 to TRBJ2-3; a weak D match, TRBD2 (7 bases). The germline V and J ends were trimmed by 2 bases and 5 bases, with 21 bases remaining between them. The CDR3 is 17 amino acids. Germline CDR1 reads SGHRS; CDR2 reads YFSETQ. The CDR3 coding sequence is TGCGCCAGCAGCTTAAGGGCCCAGGGGAGGGGGGGAGATACGCAGTATTTT. It translates to CASSLRAQGRGGDTQYF.

This clone has only a few counts. The chain employs TRBV11-1 and TRBJ2-2, with 8 bases that match TRBD1. The length of the CDR3 is 15 residues. CDR1 and CDR2 (germline): SGHAT, FQDESV (reference sequence). The trim removed 4 bases at V and 6 bases at J, leaving 7 bases unmatched. CDR3 DNA: TGTGCCAGCAGCTCCAGACAGGGGCAACCCGGGGAGCTGTTTTTT. Translating gives CASSSRQGQPGELFF.

To note about this clone: At one of its ends the junction is not consistent with the germline gene, which may arise from a read error. The chain is built from TRBV14 and TRBJ1-6; no definite D call. Germline CDR1 reads SGHDN; CDR2 reads FVKESK. The CDR3 loop spans 14 amino acids. The DNA of the CDR3 is TGTGCCAGCAGTGTAAGAAGCTATAATTCACCCCCCCACTTT. Protein sequence: CASSVRSYNSPPHF. The variable domain in full, completed from reference TRBV14 and TRBJ1-6, reads EAGVTQFPSHSVIEKGQTVTLRCDPISGHDNLYWYRRVMGKEIKFLLHFVKESKQDESGMPNNRFLAERTGGTYSTLKVQPAELEDSGVYFCASSVRSYNSPPHFGNGTRLTVT.

J is TRBJ1-2 and V is TRBV5-1; D is possibly TRBD1 (5 bases). Looked up from germline, CDR1 is SGHRS and CDR2 is YFSETQ. V was cut by 4 bases and J by 8 bases, with 21 bases left in between. The CDR3 has 15 residues. The CDR3 is CASSGGTRVGEGYTF. CDR3 coding DNA: TGCGCCAGCAGCGGGGGGACCCGGGTAGGCGAAGGCTACACCTTC. Full variable domain (missing parts from reference TRBV5-1 and TRBJ1-2): KAGVTQTPRYLIKTRGQQVTLSCSPISGHRSVSWYQQTPGQGLQFLFEYFSETQRNKGNFPGRFSGRQFSNSRSEMNVSTLELGDSALYLCASSGGTRVGEGYTFGSGTRLTVV.

This clone was picked up one time. The chain uses TRBV25-1 and TRBJ1-2, with 12 positions matching TRBD1. V shed 0 bases, J shed 3 bases, and the junction held 2 bases outside the gene matches. CDR3 size: 16 residues. CDR1 and CDR2 from the germline V gene are MGHDK and SYGVNS. CDR3 in DNA: TGTGCCAGCAGTGAATATAGGGACAGGGGGCACTATGGCTACACCTTC. It translates to CASSEYRDRGHYGYTF.